A single sample gave rise to the 32 T cell receptor beta chains below, sequenced in a study of T cells after yellow fever vaccination. In TCRdb, the 5' RACE reads were re-called with MiXCR into one record per CDR3 protein. The repertoire holds 400,000 to 450,000 distinct CDR3 sequences, with approximately 19% as singletons. The sequencing here drew on PBMCs, taken before the yellow fever booster vaccination. The origin of the receptors is a man younger than 30 who received the YFV17D yellow fever vaccine.

The genes are TRBV5-6 and TRBJ2-7, with a weak D call TRBD1 (6 bases). Trimming shortened V by 4 bases and J by 0 bases, and 17 bases separated the two germline ends. Germline CDR1 reads SGHDT; CDR2 reads YYEEEE. The CDR3 has 16 residues. The CDR3 loop reads CASSALGADSSYEQYF. CDR3 nucleotide sequence: TGTGCCAGCAGCGCCCTTGGAGCGGACAGCTCCTACGAGCAGTACTTC.

This CDR3 reads CASSFLTGEGSPLHF. The CDR3 bases are TGTGCCAGCAGTTTTCTTACAGGGGAAGGCTCACCCCTCCACTTT. The chain employs TRBV6-5 and TRBJ1-6; 7 bases agree with TRBD1. The trim removed 4 bases at V and 10 bases at J, leaving 10 bases unmatched. Germline V CDR1 and CDR2: MNHEY, SVGAGI. CDR3 length equals 15 residues.

V and J are TRBV4-1 and TRBJ1-1, with 8 bases aligning to TRBD1. Trimming took 2 bases from V and 11 from J; bases not matched to a gene: 13. Germline CDR1 and CDR2: MGHRA and YSYEKL. This CDR3 is built from 15 residues. The CDR3 DNA reads TGCGCCAGCAGCCAACGGACTGGACAGGGCGATCGGGCTTTCTTT. Its translation: CASSQRTGQGDRAFF.

The chain is built from TRBV6-2 or TRBV6-3 and TRBJ2-2, with 9 nucleotides matching TRBD1. CDR3 size: 15 residues. From germline, CDR1 is MNHEY and CDR2 SVGEGT. With V trimmed by 3 bases and J by 6 bases, 5 bases remained unmatched. In nucleotides, the CDR3 is TGTGCCAGCAGTTATTATGGACAGGGGTCCGGGGAGCTGTTTTTT. Its protein product is CASSYYGQGSGELFF.

This clonotype was detected only a few times. The V call is TRBV6-1, the J call TRBJ1-1; D gene uncertain. The CDR3 is made up of 13 amino acids. The V gene's germline CDR1 is MNHNS and CDR2 SASEGT. Trimming left V 10 bases short and J 1 base short, with 13 bases between. The DNA for the CDR3 is TGTGCCACAACCTGGACGGAGAACACTGAAGCTTTCTTT. This translates into CATTWTENTEAFF.

The rearrangement joins TRBV28 to TRBJ2-5; D ambiguous. V dropped 7 bases and J dropped 5 bases, with 17 bases sitting between them. The germline V gene encodes CDR1 MDHEN and CDR2 SYDVKM. The CDR3 sequence is 14 residues long. CDR3 loop: CASKESRPWETQYF. In DNA form, the CDR3 reads TGTGCCAGCAAGGAAAGCAGACCCTGGGAGACCCAGTACTTC.

This clonotype was recorded a few times. The V and J genes are TRBV7-2 and TRBJ2-4; perhaps TRBD1 as D (6 bases). V was cut by 1 base and J by 10 bases, with 11 bases left in between. This CDR3 has 13 amino acids. Germline CDR1 is SGHTA and CDR2 is FQGNSA. The CDR3 loop is CASSLVTGLIQYF. CDR3 DNA: TGTGCCAGCAGCTTAGTAACAGGGCTGATTCAGTACTTC.

This clonotype showed up just once. The chain uses TRBV6-5 and TRBJ1-4, with D maybe TRBD1 (5 bases). Germline assignment: CDR1 MNHEY and CDR2 SVGAGI. This CDR3 has 17 residues. Deletions cut 6 bases from V and 8 bases from J, with 25 bases between. The CDR3 loop reads CASSRTAGGIRGEKLFF. CDR3 nucleotides: TGTGCCAGCAGCCGTACGGCCGGGGGGATTCGCGGGGAAAAACTGTTTTTT.

The chain combines TRBV7-2 with TRBJ2-5; a possible D gene is TRBD2 (5 bases). Looked up from germline, CDR1 is SGHTA and CDR2 is FQGNSA. The ends were cut back, 5 bases at V and 8 bases at J, with 24 bases in the middle. The CDR3 loop spans 16 amino acids. DNA for the CDR3: TGTGCCAGCAGCCCCCGGGGTTCGGGCCCGGGCGGTACCCAGTACTTC. This codes for CASSPRGSGPGGTQYF.

This CDR3 reads CASSYYNSPLHF. DNA for the CDR3: TGTGCCAGCAGTTACTATAATTCACCCCTCCACTTT. The chain has TRBV6-5 and TRBJ1-6, with D unclear. V shed 1 base and J shed 5 bases, with 0 bases lying between them. Looked up from germline, CDR1 is MNHEY and CDR2 is SVGAGI. The CDR3 totals 12 residues.

The rearrangement uses TRBV20-1 and TRBJ1-2; the D gene is possibly TRBD1 (6 bases). The CDR3 totals 13 residues. Germline V gene lookup returns CDR1 DFQATT and CDR2 SNEGSKA (reference sequence). The V end was cut by 3 bases, the J end by 4 bases, with 12 bases between. The CDR3 DNA is TGCAGTGCTAGTCTTGCGGGGGCCTATGGCTACACCTTC. Amino acids: CSASLAGAYGYTF.

This clonotype was seen a few times. The chain combines TRBV6-5 with TRBJ2-3, with D tentatively TRBD2 (5 bases). CDR3 length equals 15 residues. The V gene lost 11 bases and the J gene lost 0 bases, with 18 bases spanning the gap. From germline, CDR1 is MNHEY and CDR2 SVGAGI. The CDR3 coding sequence is TGTGCCGCTGGAGCGGCGGTAACTAGCACAGATACGCAGTATTTT. As protein: CAAGAAVTSTDTQYF.

This chain connects TRBV20-1 to TRBJ2-5; D call uncertain. V dropped 3 bases and J dropped 5 bases, with 16 bases sitting between them. Per germline, CDR1 DFQATT and CDR2 SNEGSKA (reference sequence). The CDR3 spans 14 residues. CDR3 region: CSASMVGVPETQYF. CDR3 nucleotides: TGCAGTGCTAGTATGGTAGGAGTTCCTGAGACCCAGTACTTC.

This CDR3 reads CASSDSSSNTEAFF. As DNA, the CDR3 is TGTGCCAGCAGTGACTCAAGCTCGAACACTGAAGCTTTCTTT. This chain uses TRBV6-4 with TRBJ1-1; D uncertain. The V end was cut by 0 bases, the J end by 1 base, with 6 bases between. This CDR3 has 14 amino acids. The germline V gene has CDR1 MRHNA and CDR2 SNTAGT.

This clonotype showed up just a few times. This may arise from a read error, as a much more abundant clone is one base away. This CDR3 is CASRIFRDSSNLPQHF. CDR3 bases: TGTGCCAGCAGGATATTCCGGGACAGCTCTAATCTGCCCCAGCATTTT. The rearrangement uses TRBV28 and TRBJ1-5; 7 bases align to TRBD1. Germline lookup yields CDR1 MDHEN and CDR2 SYDVKM. The CDR3 extends over 16 amino acids.

This chain's CDR3 is CAIQGSADTQYF. The CDR3 coding sequence is TGTGCCATACAGGGGTCGGCAGATACGCAGTATTTT. The chain joins TRBV10-3 to TRBJ2-3; 7 bases fit TRBD1. CDR1 and CDR2 from the germline V gene are ENHRY and SYGVKD. V lost 9 bases to trimming and J lost 4 bases; unmatched junction nucleotides: 4. The CDR3 consists of 12 residues.

In this sample, this clonotype turned up a few times. The chain recombines TRBV30 with TRBJ2-7, with D possibly being TRBD2 (5 bases). With 7 bases removed from V and 5 bases from J, the gap between germline ends came to 9 bases. CDR3 length: 10 amino acids. The germline V gene has CDR1 GTSNPN and CDR2 SVGIG (reference sequence). DNA of the CDR3: TGTGCCTCTGGACTCCACGAGCAGTACTTC. This sequence encodes CASGLHEQYF.

The chain recombines TRBV5-1 with TRBJ2-1; TRBD2 matches 7 bases. This CDR3 spans 16 amino acids. CDR1 is SGHRS and CDR2 is YFSETQ in the germline V gene. The V gene end was trimmed by 3 bases and the J gene end by 7 bases; junction bases not matched to a gene: 13. The CDR3: CASSSGGLINLNEQFF. CDR3 DNA sequence: TGCGCCAGCAGCTCGGGAGGACTGATCAATCTTAATGAGCAGTTCTTC.

This clonotype was counted a few times. The chain employs TRBV6-4 and TRBJ2-1, with D hard to call. The CDR3 extends over 13 amino acids. With 8 bases removed from V and 3 bases from J, the gap between germline ends came to 11 bases. CDR1 is MRHNA, CDR2 SNTAGT, per germline. For the CDR3, the DNA is TGTGCCAGCGATTGCAGTGTCTACAATGAGCAGTTCTTC. Its protein is CASDCSVYNEQFF.

V and J are TRBV5-8 and TRBJ2-1; D is ambiguous. In germline, CDR1 is SGHTS, CDR2 YDEGEE. The CDR3 length is 15 residues. V lost 0 bases and J lost 2, with 9 bases in between. CDR3 sequence: CASSLGAGPYNEQFF. DNA for the CDR3: TGTGCCAGCAGCTTGGGGGCAGGTCCCTACAATGAGCAGTTCTTC.

This clonotype has a handful of counts. The V and J genes are TRBV30 and TRBJ2-1, with 7 nucleotides matching TRBD1. The junction had 5 bases not matched to a gene; V was cut back by 4 bases and J by 8 bases. Germline V CDR1 and CDR2: GTSNPN, SVGIG (reference sequence). This CDR3 has 12 amino acids. Here the CDR3 DNA reads TGTGCCTGGAAAGACGACAGGGATGAGCAGTTCTTC. Translating it yields CAWKDDRDEQFF.

The rearrangement uses TRBV10-3 and TRBJ2-3, with D possibly TRBD1 on 6 matching bases. The V end was cut by 2 bases, the J end by 1 base, with 10 bases between. The CDR3 is made up of 15 amino acids. In germline, CDR1 is ENHRY, CDR2 SYGVKD. The DNA of the CDR3 is TGTGCCATCAGTGAGGGACAGAGCCGCACAGATACGCAGTATTTT. Protein sequence: CAISEGQSRTDTQYF.

This clonotype was seen only a few times. The chain carries TRBV28 and TRBJ2-7; either TRBD1 or TRBD2 may fit D (5 bases each). Germline-derived CDR1 and CDR2 are MDHEN and SYDVKM. V lost 6 bases to trimming and J lost 1 base, with 16 bases between them. This CDR3 comprises 15 residues. This CDR3 reads CASSTFGGSSYEQYV. CDR3 in DNA: TGTGCCAGCAGCACCTTTGGGGGTAGTTCCTACGAGCAGTACGTC.

This clonotype was counted many times. The chain joins TRBV5-1 to TRBJ2-7; 9 positions match TRBD2. J gave up 2 bases and V 3 bases, and 9 bases lay outside the gene matches. This CDR3 is 16 amino acids long. Germline lookup yields CDR1 SGHRS and CDR2 YFSETQ. This CDR3 is CASSSNSGGIAYEQYF. The CDR3 DNA sequence: TGCGCCAGCAGCTCGAATAGCGGGGGAATCGCCTACGAGCAGTACTTC.

In this sample, this clonotype turned up a few times. V gene TRBV12-3 or TRBV12-4 combines with J gene TRBJ1-2; 8 nucleotides line up with TRBD1. The trim removed 7 bases at V and 8 bases at J, leaving 15 bases unmatched. This CDR3 spans 15 amino acids. The CDR3 sequence: CASNTISQGASGYTF. For the CDR3, the DNA is TGTGCCAGCAACACTATCTCCCAGGGGGCCAGCGGCTACACCTTC.

The rearrangement joins TRBV7-8 to TRBJ2-1; 9 bases match TRBD1. Germline V CDR1 and CDR2: SGHVS, FQNEAQ. This CDR3 is 15 amino acids long. V shed 5 bases and J 7 bases; nucleotides not matched to a gene: 9. Here the CDR3 reads CASSRPGTGLNEQFF. The CDR3 DNA follows: TGTGCCAGCAGCCGGCCCGGGACAGGGTTGAATGAGCAGTTCTTC.

This clonotype was seen only a few times. The chain recombines TRBV2 with TRBJ1-1; D remains ambiguous. Germline V CDR1 and CDR2: SNHLY, FYNNEI. Trimming took 3 bases from V and 0 from J, leaving 8 bases between them. The CDR3 length is 14 residues. CDR3 loop: CASSDWSMNTEAFF. The CDR3 bases are TGTGCCAGCAGTGATTGGAGCATGAACACTGAAGCTTTCTTT.

The chain couples TRBV4-1 to TRBJ2-7; TRBD2 agrees at 8 bases. The CDR3 totals 15 residues. Germline loops: CDR1 MGHRA, CDR2 YSYEKL. V was clipped by 4 bases and J by 6 bases; unmatched bases: 11. CDR3 in DNA: TGCGCCAGCAGCCTACTAGGGACTAGAAGTTCCGAGCAGTACTTC. It translates to CASSLLGTRSSEQYF.

The chain joins TRBV12-3 or TRBV12-4 to TRBJ2-4; D gene uncertain. The V end was cut by 5 bases, the J end by 5 bases, with 4 bases between. This CDR3 is built from 11 residues. Here the CDR3 DNA reads TGTGCCAGCAGTCGTCAAAACATTCAGTACTTC. This codes for CASSRQNIQYF.

Many counts were recorded for this clonotype. This chain connects TRBV7-2 to TRBJ1-1, with unresolved D. CDR1 is SGHTA and CDR2 is FQGNSA in the germline V gene. V was shortened by 5 bases and J by 2 bases, with 9 bases between the two germline ends. This CDR3 region has 13 residues. This CDR3 reads CASSRLYNTEAFF. The CDR3 DNA reads as TGTGCCAGCAGCCGATTATACAACACTGAAGCTTTCTTT.

The chain links TRBV5-6 to TRBJ1-5, with D possibly TRBD1 on 6 matching bases. The CDR3 totals 15 residues. The germline CDR1 and CDR2 sequences are SGHDT and YYEEEE. V was pared by 2 bases and J by 4 bases, with 13 bases between. The chain's CDR3 is CASSLGVGGNQPQHF. For the CDR3, the DNA is TGTGCCAGCAGCTTAGGGGTAGGGGGGAATCAGCCCCAGCATTTT.

This clonotype was observed a few times. This chain uses TRBV12-3 or TRBV12-4 with TRBJ2-5; TRBD1 or TRBD2 may be the D gene (5 bases each). Between the trimmed V and J ends, which lost 0 bases and 6 bases, there was a span of 14 bases. The CDR3 has 15 amino acids. The CDR3 here is CASSLAFRDGKTQYF. The CDR3 DNA follows: TGTGCCAGCAGTTTAGCCTTCCGGGACGGAAAGACCCAGTACTTC.